This entry is about one T cell receptor beta chain. Living in under 30 US areas, the participants were between roughly 18 and 89 years of age. Resolution of symptoms, clearance, or two negative PCRs was present in recovered Cohort 3 donors. Clones were sequenced by immunoSEQ multiplex PCR, and TCRdb holds only the in-frame ones, with some missing. This repertoire shows about 230,000 clones, 84% found once; its top ten account for less than 2%. These data are taken from a study of blood T cell repertoires in COVID-19. Study context: Specimens from acute and convalescent COVID-19 originated in the United States, Italy and Spain. PBMCs, B-cell-depleted T cells, or T cells were the source of the cDNA or gDNA that made up the material.

The junction had 10 bases not matched to a gene; V was cut back by 5 bases and J by 11 bases. Per the germline V gene, CDR1 is SGHVS and CDR2 is FNYEAQ. This CDR3 spans 16 amino acids. The material sequenced was PBMCs or T cells enriched from blood (not recorded which). This receptor was obtained from a man between 60 and 75 years old who had recovered from COVID-19. V and J are TRBV7-6 and TRBJ2-2; the match to TRBD2 covers 14 bases. CDR3 DNA sequence: TGTGCCAGCAGCCTCGGACTAGCGGGGGGAACCGTTGAGCTGTTTTTT. It translates to CASSLGLAGGTVELFF.